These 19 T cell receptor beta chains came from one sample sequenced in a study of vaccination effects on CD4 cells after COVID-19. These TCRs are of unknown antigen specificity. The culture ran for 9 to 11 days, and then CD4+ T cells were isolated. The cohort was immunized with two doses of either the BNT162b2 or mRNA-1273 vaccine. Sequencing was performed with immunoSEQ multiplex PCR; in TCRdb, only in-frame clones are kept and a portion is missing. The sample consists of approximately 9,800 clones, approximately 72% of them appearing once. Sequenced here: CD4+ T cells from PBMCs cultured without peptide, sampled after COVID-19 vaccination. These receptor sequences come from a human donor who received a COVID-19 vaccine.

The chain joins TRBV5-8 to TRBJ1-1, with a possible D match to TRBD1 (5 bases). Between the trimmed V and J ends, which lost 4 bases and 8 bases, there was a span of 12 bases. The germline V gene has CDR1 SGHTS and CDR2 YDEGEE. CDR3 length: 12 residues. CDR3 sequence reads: CASSIGTGEAFF. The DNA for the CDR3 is TGTGCCAGCAGCATCGGGACTGGAGAAGCTTTCTTT.

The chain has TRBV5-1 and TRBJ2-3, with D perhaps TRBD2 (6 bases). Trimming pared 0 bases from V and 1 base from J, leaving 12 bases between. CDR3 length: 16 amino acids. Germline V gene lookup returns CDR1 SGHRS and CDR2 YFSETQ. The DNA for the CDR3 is TGCGCCAGCAGCTTGGGGGGGAGGAGTGGCACAGATACGCAGTATTTT. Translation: CASSLGGRSGTDTQYF.

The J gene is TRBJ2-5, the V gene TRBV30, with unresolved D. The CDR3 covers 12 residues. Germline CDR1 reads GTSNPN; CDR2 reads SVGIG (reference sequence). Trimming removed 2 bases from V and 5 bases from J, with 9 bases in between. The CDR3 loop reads CAWSLRWETQYF. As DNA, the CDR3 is TGTGCCTGGAGTCTTAGATGGGAGACCCAGTACTTC.

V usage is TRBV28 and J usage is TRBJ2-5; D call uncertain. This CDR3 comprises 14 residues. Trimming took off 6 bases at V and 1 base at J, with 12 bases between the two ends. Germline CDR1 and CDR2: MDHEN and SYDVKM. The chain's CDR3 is CASSGGRRQETQYF. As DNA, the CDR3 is TGTGCCAGCAGCGGCGGCAGGCGCCAAGAGACCCAGTACTTC.

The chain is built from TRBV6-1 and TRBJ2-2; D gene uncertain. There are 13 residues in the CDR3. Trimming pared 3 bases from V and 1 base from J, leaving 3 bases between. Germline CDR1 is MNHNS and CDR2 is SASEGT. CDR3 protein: CASSEGNTGELFF. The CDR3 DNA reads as TGTGCCAGCAGTGAGGGGAACACCGGGGAGCTGTTTTTT.

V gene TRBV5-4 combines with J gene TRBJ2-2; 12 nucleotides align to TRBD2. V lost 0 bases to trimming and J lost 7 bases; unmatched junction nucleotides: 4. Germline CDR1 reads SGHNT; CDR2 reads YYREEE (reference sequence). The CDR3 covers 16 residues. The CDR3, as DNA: TGTGCCAGCAGCTTGGGACTAGCGGGAGAGGGCGGGGAGCTGTTTTTT. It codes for CASSLGLAGEGGELFF. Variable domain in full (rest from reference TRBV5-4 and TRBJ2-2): ETGVTQSPTHLIKTRGQQVTLRCSSQSGHNTVSWYQQALGQGPQFIFQYYREEENGRGNFPPRFSGLQFPNYSSELNVNALELDDSALYLCASSLGLAGEGGELFFGEGSRLTVL.

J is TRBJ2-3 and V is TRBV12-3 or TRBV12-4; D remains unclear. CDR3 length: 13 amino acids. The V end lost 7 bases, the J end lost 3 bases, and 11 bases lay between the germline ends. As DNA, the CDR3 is TGTGCCAGCAACCCCGACTGGACAGATACGCAGTATTTT. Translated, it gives CASNPDWTDTQYF.

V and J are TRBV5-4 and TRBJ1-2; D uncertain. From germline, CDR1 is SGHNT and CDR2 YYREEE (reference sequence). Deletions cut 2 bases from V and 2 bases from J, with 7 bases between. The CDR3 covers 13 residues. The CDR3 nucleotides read TGTGCCAGCAGCTTCTCATCAAACTATGGCTACACCTTC. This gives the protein CASSFSSNYGYTF.

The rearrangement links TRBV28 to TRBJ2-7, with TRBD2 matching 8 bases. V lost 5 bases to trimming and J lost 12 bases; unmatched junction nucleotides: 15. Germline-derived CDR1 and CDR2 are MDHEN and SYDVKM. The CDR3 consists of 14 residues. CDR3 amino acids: CASSQTSADVETYF. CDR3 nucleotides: TGTGCCAGCAGTCAGACTAGCGCGGACGTGGAGACGTACTTC.

The CDR3 DNA reads as TGTGCCAGCAGCCCGAGGGGGGATGAAAAACTGTTTTTT. Translated, it gives CASSPRGDEKLFF. The gene calls are TRBV7-2 and TRBJ1-4, with D perhaps matching TRBD1 (6 bases). In germline, CDR1 is SGHTA, CDR2 FQGNSA. The CDR3 consists of 13 residues. The V end lost 5 bases, the J end lost 6 bases, and 10 bases lay between the germline ends.

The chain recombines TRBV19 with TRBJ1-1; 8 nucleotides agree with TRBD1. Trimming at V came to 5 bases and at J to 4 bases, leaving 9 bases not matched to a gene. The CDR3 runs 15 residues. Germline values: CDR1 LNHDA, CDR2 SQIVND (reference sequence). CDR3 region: CASSPRTGSSTEAFF. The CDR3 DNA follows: TGTGCCAGTAGTCCCCGGACAGGGAGTTCCACTGAAGCTTTCTTT.

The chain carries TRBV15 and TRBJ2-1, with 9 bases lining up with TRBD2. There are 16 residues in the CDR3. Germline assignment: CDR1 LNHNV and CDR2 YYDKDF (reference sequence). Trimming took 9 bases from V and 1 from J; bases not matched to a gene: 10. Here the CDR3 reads CATSQRGDLSYNEQFF. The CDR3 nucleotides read TGTGCCACTTCCCAGCGGGGGGACTTATCCTACAATGAGCAGTTCTTC.

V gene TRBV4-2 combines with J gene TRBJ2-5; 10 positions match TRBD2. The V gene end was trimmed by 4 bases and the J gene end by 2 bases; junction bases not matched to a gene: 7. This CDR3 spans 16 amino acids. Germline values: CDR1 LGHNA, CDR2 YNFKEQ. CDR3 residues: CASSLTLTSGQETQYF. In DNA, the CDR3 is TGTGCCAGCAGCCTAACACTGACTAGCGGGCAAGAGACCCAGTACTTC.

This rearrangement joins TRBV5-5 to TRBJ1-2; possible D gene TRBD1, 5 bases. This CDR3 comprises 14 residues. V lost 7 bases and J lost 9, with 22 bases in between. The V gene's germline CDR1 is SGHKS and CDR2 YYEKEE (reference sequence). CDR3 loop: CASDSTVQVGSYTF. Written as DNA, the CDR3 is TGTGCCAGCGACTCGACCGTACAGGTCGGGAGCTACACCTTC.

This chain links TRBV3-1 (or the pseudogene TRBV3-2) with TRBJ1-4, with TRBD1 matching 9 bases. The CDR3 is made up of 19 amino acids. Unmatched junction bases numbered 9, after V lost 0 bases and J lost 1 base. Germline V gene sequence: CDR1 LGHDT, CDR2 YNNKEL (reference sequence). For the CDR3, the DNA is TGTGCCAGCAGCCAAGATTTGGGGACAGGGCTAGTAACTAATGAAAAACTGTTTTTT. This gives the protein CASSQDLGTGLVTNEKLFF.

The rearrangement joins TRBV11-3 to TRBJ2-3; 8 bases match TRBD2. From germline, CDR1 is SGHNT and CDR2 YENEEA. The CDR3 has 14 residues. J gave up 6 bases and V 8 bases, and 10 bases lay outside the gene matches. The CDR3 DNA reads TGTGCCAGCGCACCGGGACTAGGAAGGGATACGCAGTATTTT. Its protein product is CASAPGLGRDTQYF.

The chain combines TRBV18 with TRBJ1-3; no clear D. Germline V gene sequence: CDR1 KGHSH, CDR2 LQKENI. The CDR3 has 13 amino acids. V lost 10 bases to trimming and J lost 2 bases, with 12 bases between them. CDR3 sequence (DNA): TGTGCCACCCAAGAGGGCCCTGGAAACACCATATATTTT. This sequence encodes CATQEGPGNTIYF. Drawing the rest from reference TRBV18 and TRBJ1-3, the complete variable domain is NAGVMQNPRHLVRRRGQEARLRCSPMKGHSHVYWYRQLPEEGLKFMVYLQKENIIDESGMPKERFSAEFPKEGPSILRIQQVVRGDSAAYFCATQEGPGNTIYFGEGSWLTVV.

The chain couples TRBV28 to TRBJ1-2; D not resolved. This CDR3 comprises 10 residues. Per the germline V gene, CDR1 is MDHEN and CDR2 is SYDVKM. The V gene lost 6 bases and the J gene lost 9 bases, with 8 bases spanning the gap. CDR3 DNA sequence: TGTGCCAGCAGCCGGGCGAGCTACACCTTC. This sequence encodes CASSRASYTF.

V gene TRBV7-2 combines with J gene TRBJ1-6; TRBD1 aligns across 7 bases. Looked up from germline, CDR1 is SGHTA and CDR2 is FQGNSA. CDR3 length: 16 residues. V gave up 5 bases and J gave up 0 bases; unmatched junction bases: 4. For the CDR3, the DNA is TGTGCCAGCAGCGAACGACAGGGCTCCTATAATTCACCCCTCCACTTT. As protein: CASSERQGSYNSPLHF.